This TCR beta chain came from a study of cytomegalovirus exposure and HLA in healthy donors. On the study more broadly: A subsequent analysis stated that the 90 to 150 validation repertoires were run on the same platform as the approximately 610 first-cohort repertoires.

The validation cohort, a group of over a hundred subjects, included the donors and was separate from the roughly 670-subject first cohort. As concerns this clone: Antigen specificity is unknown.

J lost 3 bases, V lost 3 bases, and 3 bases had no gene match. The CDR3 totals 13 residues. The germline gives CDR1 GTSNPN, CDR2 SVGIG (reference sequence). Profiling relied on immunoSEQ multiplex PCR, and the TCRdb table lists in-frame clones only, not all of them. The repertoire holds tens of thousands of clones, roughly 84% seen once, with 9.5% to 13% in the top ten. Overall study findings and caveats: For cytomegalovirus status, the classifier reportedly gave diagnoses with high specificity and sensitivity. The authors enumerated 164 TCR beta chains as linked to cytomegalovirus.

The rearrangement uses TRBV30 and TRBJ2-7; 9 nucleotides match TRBD2. This receptor was obtained from a woman aged 18-30 years in good health and CMV-seropositive. Source material: PBMCs. The CDR3 loop is CAWRPAGGYEQYF. The CDR3 nucleotides read TGTGCCTGGAGACCAGCGGGGGGCTACGAGCAGTACTTC.